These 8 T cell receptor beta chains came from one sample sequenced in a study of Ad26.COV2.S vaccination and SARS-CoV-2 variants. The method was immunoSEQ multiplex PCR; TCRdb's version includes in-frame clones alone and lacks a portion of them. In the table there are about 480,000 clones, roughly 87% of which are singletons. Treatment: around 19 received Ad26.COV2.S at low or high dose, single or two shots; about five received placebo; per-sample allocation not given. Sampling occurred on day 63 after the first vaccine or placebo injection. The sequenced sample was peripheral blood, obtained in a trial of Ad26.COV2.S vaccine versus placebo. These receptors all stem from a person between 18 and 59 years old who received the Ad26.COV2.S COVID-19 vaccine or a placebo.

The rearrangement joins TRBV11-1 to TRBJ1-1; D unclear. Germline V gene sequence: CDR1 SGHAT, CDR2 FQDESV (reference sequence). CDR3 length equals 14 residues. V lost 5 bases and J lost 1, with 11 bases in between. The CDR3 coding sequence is TGTGCCAGCAGCCTGGACTTTCGGAACACTGAAGCTTTCTTT. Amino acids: CASSLDFRNTEAFF. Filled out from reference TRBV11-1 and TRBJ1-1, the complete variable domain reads EAEVAQSPRYKITEKSQAVAFWCDPISGHATLYWYRQILGQGPELLVQFQDESVVDDSQLPKDRFSAERLKGVDSTLKIQPAELGDSAMYLCASSLDFRNTEAFFGQGTRLTVV.

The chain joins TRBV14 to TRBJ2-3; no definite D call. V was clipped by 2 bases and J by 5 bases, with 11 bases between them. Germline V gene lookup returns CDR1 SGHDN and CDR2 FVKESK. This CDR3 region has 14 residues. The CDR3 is CASSQLIGLDTQYF. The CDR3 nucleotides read TGTGCCAGCAGCCAACTTATCGGGTTAGATACGCAGTATTTT.

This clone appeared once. CDR3 nucleotide sequence: TGTGCCAGCAGCCAATCGGGACTACGTCTCCGGGAGACCCAGTACTTC. Its protein product is CASSQSGLRLRETQYF. The chain uses TRBV11-2 and TRBJ2-5; 7 nucleotides agree with TRBD2. Germline V gene data show CDR1 as SGHAT and CDR2 as FQNNGV. The CDR3 loop spans 16 amino acids. With V trimmed by 5 bases and J by 5 bases, 14 bases remained unmatched.

The CDR3 spells CASITSGRTYEQYF. CDR3 DNA: TGTGCCAGCATCACTAGCGGGAGGACCTACGAGCAGTACTTC. The rearrangement uses TRBV28 and TRBJ2-7; the match to TRBD2 covers 12 bases. The germline V gene has CDR1 MDHEN and CDR2 SYDVKM. The CDR3 loop spans 14 amino acids. The junction had 3 bases not matched to a gene; V was cut back by 7 bases and J by 2 bases.

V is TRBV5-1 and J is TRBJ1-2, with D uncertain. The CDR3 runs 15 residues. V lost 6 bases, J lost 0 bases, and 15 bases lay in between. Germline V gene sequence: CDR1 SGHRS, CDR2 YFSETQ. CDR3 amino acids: CASMEGRTTNYGYTF. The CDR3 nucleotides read TGCGCCAGCATGGAGGGCAGGACTACTAACTATGGCTACACCTTC.

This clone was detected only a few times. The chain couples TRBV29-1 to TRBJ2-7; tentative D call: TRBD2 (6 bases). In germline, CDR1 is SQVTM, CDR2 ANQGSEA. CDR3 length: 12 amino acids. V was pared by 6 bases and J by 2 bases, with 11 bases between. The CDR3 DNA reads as TGCAGCGTGGGGGAGGACACCTACGAGCAGTACTTC. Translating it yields CSVGEDTYEQYF.

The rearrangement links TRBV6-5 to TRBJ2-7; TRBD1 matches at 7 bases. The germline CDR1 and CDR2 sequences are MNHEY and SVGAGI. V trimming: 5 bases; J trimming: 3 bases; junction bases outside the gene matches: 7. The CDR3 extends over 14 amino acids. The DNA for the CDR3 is TGTGCCAGCAGTCGTGGCCAGGGGGTCTACGAGCAGTACTTC. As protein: CASSRGQGVYEQYF.

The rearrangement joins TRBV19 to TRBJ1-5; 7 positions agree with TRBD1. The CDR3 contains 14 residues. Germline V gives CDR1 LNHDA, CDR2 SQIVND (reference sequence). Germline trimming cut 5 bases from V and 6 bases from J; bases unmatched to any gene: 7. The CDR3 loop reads CASSRQGTAQPQHF. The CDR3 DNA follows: TGTGCCAGTAGTCGACAGGGTACAGCTCAGCCCCAGCATTTT.